The 31 T cell receptor beta chains below come from one sample, sequenced in a study of T cells in Graves' hyperthyroidism and ophthalmopathy. It was RNA transcripts that yielded the amplified TCR beta CDR3 regions. HTBI primers were the set used in a first-round RT-PCR of the TCR CDR3. TCRdb passed the multiplex PCR reads through MiXCR, listing each CDR3 protein once. The sample includes about 600,000 distinct CDR3 sequences, more than 13% of them seen just once. The sequenced sample was blood. These receptors were collected from a woman aged 18-30 years with Graves' ophthalmopathy.

This clonotype was counted at least ten times. V usage is TRBV3-1 and J usage is TRBJ2-7; D remains unclear. Germline V gene lookup returns CDR1 LGHDT and CDR2 YNNKEL (reference sequence). Deletions cut 0 bases from V and 3 bases from J, with 12 bases between. This CDR3 has 15 residues. CDR3 loop: CASSQDGTLDYEQYF. DNA of the CDR3: TGTGCCAGCAGCCAAGATGGCACCTTAGACTACGAGCAGTACTTC.

This clonotype was detected many times. The chain is built from TRBV29-1 and TRBJ2-7; 10 bases are shared with TRBD2. This CDR3 is built from 19 residues. The ends lost 6 bases at V and 0 bases at J; junction bases unmatched: 20. CDR1 is SQVTM and CDR2 is ANQGSEA in the germline V gene. The CDR3: CSVRGIRLAGELGSYEQYF. In DNA, the CDR3 is TGCAGCGTGAGAGGGATTCGGCTAGCGGGAGAGTTAGGCTCCTACGAGCAGTACTTC.

Many counts were recorded for this clonotype. This sequence joins TRBV5-1 and TRBJ2-1; TRBD2 aligns across 7 bases. The trim removed 0 bases at V and 4 bases at J, leaving 16 bases unmatched. The CDR3 is made up of 19 amino acids. CDR1 SGHRS and CDR2 YFSETQ come from the germline V gene. The chain's CDR3 is CASSLGTSRGTMRYNEQFF. CDR3 nucleotides: TGCGCCAGCAGCTTGGGAACTTCGCGGGGGACTATGAGGTACAATGAGCAGTTCTTC.

This clonotype was seen many times. V usage is TRBV4-3 and J usage is TRBJ1-2; D might be TRBD1 (5 bases). This CDR3 region has 16 residues. The germline V gene has CDR1 LGHNA and CDR2 YSLEER. Trimming took 0 bases from V and 2 from J, leaving 13 bases between them. CDR3 sequence: CASSQDGTGVNYGYTF. The CDR3 DNA reads TGCGCCAGCAGCCAAGATGGGACGGGGGTCAACTATGGCTACACCTTC.

CDR3: CAWTPRAGEQFF. The CDR3 DNA sequence: TGTGCCTGGACCCCCCGGGCGGGAGAGCAGTTCTTC. V gene TRBV30 combines with J gene TRBJ2-1; D might be TRBD2 (6 bases). V was clipped by 4 bases and J by 10 bases, with 14 bases between them. Looked up from germline, CDR1 is GTSNPN and CDR2 is SVGIG (reference sequence). CDR3 length: 12 amino acids. The whole variable domain, remainder taken from reference TRBV30 and TRBJ2-1, is SQTIHQWPATLVQPVGSPLSLECTVEGTSNPNLYWYRQAAGRGLQLLFYSVGIGQISSEVPQNLSASRPQDRQFILSSKKLLLSDSGFYLCAWTPRAGEQFFGPGTRLTVL.

This clonotype has at least ten counts. V usage is TRBV12-5 and J usage is TRBJ2-5, with D perhaps being TRBD1 or TRBD2 (6 bases each). Germline V lookup: CDR1 LGHNT, CDR2 FRNRAP. The CDR3 consists of 14 residues. V was clipped by 5 bases and J by 5 bases, with 15 bases between them. As DNA, the CDR3 is TGTGCTAGTGGTCCATCGGGGGCACCCGAGACCCAGTACTTC. It translates to CASGPSGAPETQYF. The full variable domain, with the rest looked up from reference TRBV12-5 and TRBJ2-5, is DARVTQTPRHKVTEMGQEVTMRCQPILGHNTVFWYRQTMMQGLELLAYFRNRAPLDDSGMPKDRFSAEMPDATLATLKIQPSEPRDSAVYFCASGPSGAPETQYFGPGTRLLVL.

This clonotype occurred many times. This chain uses TRBV10-3 with TRBJ2-1; 7 nucleotides align to TRBD1. In germline, CDR1 is ENHRY, CDR2 SYGVKD. J gave up 4 bases and V 4 bases, and 10 bases lay outside the gene matches. The CDR3 is 16 residues long. Written as DNA, the CDR3 is TGTGCCATCAGTGGGAAGGGACAGCAACCATACAATGAGCAGTTCTTC. As protein: CAISGKGQQPYNEQFF.

This clonotype has at least ten counts. The chain is built from TRBV7-3 and TRBJ2-3, with D perhaps TRBD1 or TRBD2 (5 bases each). The V gene lost 2 bases and the J gene lost 5 bases, with 11 bases spanning the gap. CDR3 size: 14 residues. Per germline, CDR1 SGHTA and CDR2 FQGTGA. The CDR3 nucleotides read TGTGCCAGCAGCTTACTCGGGGCAATAGATACGCAGTATTTT. Translated: CASSLLGAIDTQYF.

The chain recombines TRBV6-1 with TRBJ2-7; the D gene is possibly TRBD1 (6 bases). The V gene lost 2 bases and the J gene lost 4 bases, with 18 bases spanning the gap. The CDR3 loop spans 16 amino acids. Germline V CDR1 and CDR2: MNHNS, SASEGT. CDR3 bases: TGTGCCAGCAGTGAACCAATCAGGGGTACCTATTACGAGCAGTACTTC. Encoded protein: CASSEPIRGTYYEQYF.

This clonotype was seen repeatedly, ten times or more. The J gene is TRBJ2-1, the V gene TRBV7-8; perhaps D is TRBD1 or TRBD2 (5 bases each). Germline V gives CDR1 SGHVS, CDR2 FQNEAQ. Trimming cost V 8 bases and J 6 bases, with 17 bases left between them. The CDR3 extends over 14 amino acids. CDR3 nucleotide sequence: TGTGCCAGCCTTCTAACCGGGACCTTCAATGAGCAGTTCTTC. Translation: CASLLTGTFNEQFF.

The rearrangement uses TRBV6-1 and TRBJ2-3, with 10 positions matching TRBD2. V lost 3 bases, J lost 4 bases, and 4 bases stayed unmatched. The CDR3 length is 15 residues. The germline gives CDR1 MNHNS, CDR2 SASEGT. CDR3 in DNA: TGTGCCAGCAGTGACATACTAGCGGGGCCAGATACGCAGTATTTT. The encoded protein is CASSDILAGPDTQYF.

This clonotype appeared many times. The chain employs TRBV6-1 and TRBJ1-1; TRBD1 is a possible D gene (5 bases). The V and J ends lost 7 bases and 1 base respectively, with 10 bases between them. This CDR3 contains 13 residues. CDR1 is MNHNS, CDR2 SASEGT, per germline. The CDR3 reads CASTLGGNTEAFF. DNA of the CDR3: TGTGCCAGCACCCTGGGGGGGAACACTGAAGCTTTCTTT.

At least ten counts were recorded for this clonotype. This chain joins TRBV6-1 and TRBJ1-1, with D possibly matching TRBD1 (6 bases). The CDR3 runs to 12 residues. Trimming removed 10 bases at V and 6 bases at J, with 15 bases between. Germline lookup yields CDR1 MNHNS and CDR2 SASEGT. CDR3 amino acids: CAISKQGSEAFF. CDR3 in DNA: TGTGCCATTTCCAAACAGGGCTCTGAAGCTTTCTTT.

The V call is TRBV27, the J call TRBJ1-5; D perhaps matches TRBD1 (6 bases). This CDR3 is 19 amino acids long. CDR1 MNHEY and CDR2 SMNVEV come from the germline V gene (reference sequence). V shed 10 bases and J shed 3 bases, with 31 bases lying between them. The DNA of the CDR3 is TGTGCCACCCCCTATAGGGACACACATAGCGTGGGTCCCAATCAGCCCCAGCATTTT. This encodes CATPYRDTHSVGPNQPQHF.

This clonotype came up many times. The chain couples TRBV5-6 to TRBJ2-5; perhaps TRBD1 as D (5 bases). The length of the CDR3 is 13 residues. Germline CDR1 and CDR2: SGHDT and YYEEEE. The V and J ends lost 2 bases and 1 base respectively, with 6 bases between them. The DNA for the CDR3 is TGTGCCAGCAGCTTAGGGGCCCAAGAGACCCAGTACTTC. Amino acids: CASSLGAQETQYF.

This clonotype was seen repeatedly, ten times or more. This chain uses TRBV6-1 with TRBJ2-7; TRBD1 matches 12 bases. The V gene end was trimmed by 6 bases and the J gene end by 4 bases; junction bases not matched to a gene: 4. Germline V gene sequence: CDR1 MNHNS, CDR2 SASEGT. This CDR3 contains 14 residues. DNA for the CDR3: TGTGCCAGCAGGGGACAGGGGGCGCTTTACGAGCAGTACTTC. It specifies CASRGQGALYEQYF.

There are many counts of this clonotype. V is TRBV7-2 and J is TRBJ2-3; the D gene is possibly TRBD2 (5 bases). Germline lookup yields CDR1 SGHTA and CDR2 FQGNSA. The CDR3 runs to 13 residues. Trimming left V 3 bases short and J 2 bases short, with 6 bases between. This CDR3 reads CASSFRDTDTQYF. The DNA of the CDR3 is TGTGCCAGCAGCTTTCGGGACACAGATACGCAGTATTTT. The entire variable domain, with the rest obtained from reference TRBV7-2 and TRBJ2-3, is as follows: GAGVSQSPSNKVTEKGKDVELRCDPISGHTALYWYRQSLGQGLEFLIYFQGNSAPDKSGLPSDRFSAERTGGSVSTLTIQRTQQEDSAVYLCASSFRDTDTQYFGPGTRLTVL.

In its sample, this clonotype was seen a few times. This chain joins TRBV9 and TRBJ2-7; 10 bases map to TRBD2. The CDR3 is 16 amino acids. Germline V gene lookup returns CDR1 SGDLS and CDR2 YYNGEE. Unmatched junction bases numbered 10, after V lost 3 bases and J lost 4 bases. Here the CDR3 reads CASSAGRLAGEYEQYF. The CDR3 DNA is TGTGCCAGCAGCGCCGGACGGCTAGCGGGAGAATACGAGCAGTACTTC.

This clonotype appeared a single time. J is TRBJ1-2 and V is TRBV19; 11 bases match TRBD1. Germline V gives CDR1 LNHDA, CDR2 SQIVND (reference sequence). The length of the CDR3 is 16 residues. Trimming at V came to 1 base and at J to 0 bases, leaving 1 base not matched to a gene. CDR3 amino acids: CASSIGGQGANYGYTF. As DNA, the CDR3 is TGTGCCAGTAGTATAGGGGGACAGGGGGCTAACTATGGCTACACCTTC.

This clonotype was observed many times. V usage is TRBV28 and J usage is TRBJ2-2, with 9 positions matching TRBD2. The CDR3 is 17 residues long. The V gene end was trimmed by 2 bases and the J gene end by 7 bases; junction bases not matched to a gene: 11. Germline V CDR1 and CDR2: MDHEN, SYDVKM. The chain's CDR3 is CASSLPPGSGGFGELFF. The CDR3 nucleotides read TGTGCCAGCAGTTTACCTCCTGGGAGCGGGGGGTTCGGGGAGCTGTTTTTT. The whole variable domain, remainder taken from reference TRBV28 and TRBJ2-2, is DVKVTQSSRYLVKRTGEKVFLECVQDMDHENMFWYRQDPGLGLRLIYFSYDVKMKEKGDIPEGYSVSREKKERFSLILESASTNQTSMYLCASSLPPGSGGFGELFFGEGSRLTVL.

There are many counts of this clonotype. For the CDR3, the DNA is TGTGCCACCTCCAACTGGGAGGGACGGACAGATACGCAGTATTTT. Its translation is CATSNWEGRTDTQYF. The chain joins TRBV24-1 to TRBJ2-3; the match to TRBD2 covers 7 bases. After removal of 9 bases from V and 3 bases from J, the junction contained 11 bases not matched to a gene. Germline V lookup: CDR1 KGHDR, CDR2 SFDVKD. This CDR3 is built from 15 residues.

V gene TRBV7-9 combines with J gene TRBJ2-5, with D tentatively TRBD1 (5 bases). V lost 7 bases to trimming and J lost 1 base, with 13 bases between them. The CDR3 covers 14 residues. Germline V gene sequence: CDR1 SEHNR, CDR2 FQNEAQ (reference sequence). This CDR3 reads CASTVRATQETQYF. The CDR3 region has the DNA TGTGCCAGCACCGTCAGGGCAACCCAAGAGACCCAGTACTTC.

Ten or more counts support this clonotype. The chain combines TRBV7-2 with TRBJ2-1, with TRBD2 matching over 8 bases. CDR1 and CDR2 (germline): SGHTA, FQGNSA. The trim removed 5 bases at V and 4 bases at J, leaving 7 bases unmatched. This CDR3 spans 15 amino acids. The CDR3 here is CASSQRTSRYNEQFF. The CDR3 DNA is TGTGCCAGCAGCCAAAGGACTAGCCGATACAATGAGCAGTTCTTC.

This clonotype was counted at least ten times. The chain couples TRBV4-1 to TRBJ2-3; D gene uncertain. Germline V gives CDR1 MGHRA, CDR2 YSYEKL. This CDR3 has 18 residues. With 0 bases removed from V and 6 bases from J, the gap between germline ends came to 22 bases. The CDR3 DNA follows: TGCGCCAGCAGCCAAGAAGAAGTTTGGGTTTTCGGGTGGGATACGCAGTATTTT. As protein: CASSQEEVWVFGWDTQYF.

The sample holds a few counts of this clonotype. The chain recombines TRBV7-2 with TRBJ2-1, with TRBD2 matching 12 bases. The CDR3 sequence is 19 residues long. Germline V gives CDR1 SGHTA, CDR2 FQGNSA. V trimming: 6 bases; J trimming: 5 bases; junction bases outside the gene matches: 17. In DNA, the CDR3 is TGTGCCAGCAGATCGGGACTAGCGGGCCCCGGGGGGGGTAACAATGAGCAGTTCTTC. Its protein is CASRSGLAGPGGGNNEQFF.

This clonotype was observed a handful of times. J is TRBJ2-3 and V is TRBV6-1, with 13 bases lining up with TRBD2. The CDR3 is 16 residues long. After removal of 5 bases from V and 1 base from J, the junction contained 3 bases not matched to a gene. Germline CDR1 is MNHNS and CDR2 is SASEGT. The CDR3 nucleotides are TGTGCCAGCAGTTTGGGGACTAGCGGGGGCACAGATACGCAGTATTTT. It codes for CASSLGTSGGTDTQYF.

The table lists this clonotype with many counts. The chain is built from TRBV12-3 or TRBV12-4 and TRBJ2-2; D remains unclear. V lost 3 bases and J 6 bases, leaving 5 bases between the germline ends. There are 12 residues in the CDR3. Here the CDR3 DNA reads TGTGCCAGCAGTTTCTTCTCCGGGGAGCTGTTTTTT. This translates into CASSFFSGELFF.

This rearrangement joins TRBV5-8 to TRBJ1-2, with D perhaps matching TRBD1 (5 bases). V dropped 3 bases and J dropped 2 bases, with 14 bases sitting between them. CDR3 length: 15 amino acids. The germline gives CDR1 SGHTS, CDR2 YDEGEE. For the CDR3, the DNA is TGTGCCAGCAGCTCGTGGGAGGCAGGGAACTATGGCTACACCTTC. Translated, it gives CASSSWEAGNYGYTF.

This clonotype was counted at least ten times. The V gene is TRBV28, the J gene TRBJ1-3; 7 bases agree with TRBD1. Germline assignment: CDR1 MDHEN and CDR2 SYDVKM. V was clipped by 8 bases and J by 0 bases; unmatched bases: 10. The CDR3 extends over 16 amino acids. In DNA form, the CDR3 reads TGTGCCAGCCGGGACAGTTTTTTCCGCTCTGGAAACACCATATATTTT. It translates to CASRDSFFRSGNTIYF.

In this sample, this clonotype turned up a few times. V and J are TRBV12-3 or TRBV12-4 and TRBJ2-1, with TRBD2 matching 13 bases. CDR3 length: 15 residues. V shed 7 bases and J 6 bases; nucleotides not matched to a gene: 6. CDR3 protein: CASTSWTSGSNEQFF. DNA of the CDR3: TGTGCCAGCACCTCTTGGACTAGCGGGAGCAATGAGCAGTTCTTC.

This clonotype has ten or more counts. This chain connects TRBV20-1 to TRBJ2-5, with 10 bases aligning to TRBD2. The CDR3 covers 15 residues. V was clipped by 0 bases and J by 5 bases; unmatched bases: 6. The germline V gene has CDR1 DFQATT and CDR2 SNEGSKA (reference sequence). The DNA for the CDR3 is TGCAGTGCTAGAGATACCTCAGCGGGAGGGGAGACCCAGTACTTC. Protein sequence: CSARDTSAGGETQYF.